The clone carrying this TCR beta chain was seen at least ten times. Its antigen is undetermined. Library construction for TCR beta used iRepertoire HTBI primers and Arm-PCR of CDR3 regions. MiXCR was run by TCRdb on the multiplex PCR reads, yielding one entry per CDR3 protein. The sample has under 250,000 distinct CDR3 sequences, around 19% seen once. The CDR3 is 17 amino acids. Germline loops: CDR1 MNHNS, CDR2 SASEGT. Between the trimmed V and J ends, which lost 5 bases and 3 bases, there was a span of 17 bases. Time point noted: newly diagnosed GD, antithyroid drugs for less than 3 months. The TCR library was made from RNA that had been extracted from PBMCs in TRIzol. The sample comes from a study of regulatory T cells in long-lasting Graves disease. Study-level points and caveats: Only peripheral blood was studied, not thyroid tissue.

This sample also appeared in a second study, on T cells in Graves' hyperthyroidism and ophthalmopathy.

Sequenced here: peripheral blood mononuclear cells (PBMCs), sampled at new diagnosis, from a patient treated with antithyroid drugs. The chain links TRBV6-1 to TRBJ2-6; D may be TRBD1 (6 bases). This clonotype was obtained from a woman under 40 with Graves disease. For the CDR3, the DNA is TGTGCCAGCAGTCCTGGTAGGGGGTTACGTGGGGCCAACGTCCTGACTTTC. Translated: CASSPGRGLRGANVLTF.